This T cell receptor (beta chain) appears in the sequencing data of a study of T-cell reconstitution after alpha-beta-depleted transplantation in children. Study results and caveats: Fresh T-cell production supplied most of the T-cell counts and diversity seen one year after transplant. There were some patients whose high TCRbeta diversity at day 60 came from surviving recipient T cells and thymic progenitors.

This clonotype was seen more than once but under ten times. As yet, its antigen is unknown. The authors prepared the TCRbeta library with unique molecular identifiers. From the PCR reads, TCRdb called clonotypes with MiXCR, one entry per CDR3 protein. This table holds about 540,000 distinct CDR3 sequences, about a quarter found once. CDR1 and CDR2 from the germline V gene are SQVTM and ANQGSEA. The CDR3 sequence is 14 residues long. V lost 4 bases and J lost 0, with 9 bases in between. The source was PBMCs, collected before TCRalphabeta/CD19-depleted stem cell transplant. The chain has TRBV29-1 and TRBJ2-2, with a weak D call TRBD1 (6 bases). This TCR came from a boy in the first two years of life with Wiskott-Aldrich syndrome, due to receive a stem cell transplant. The CDR3 here is CSVGSGANTGELFF. In DNA, the CDR3 is TGCAGCGTTGGGTCAGGGGCGAACACCGGGGAGCTGTTTTTT.